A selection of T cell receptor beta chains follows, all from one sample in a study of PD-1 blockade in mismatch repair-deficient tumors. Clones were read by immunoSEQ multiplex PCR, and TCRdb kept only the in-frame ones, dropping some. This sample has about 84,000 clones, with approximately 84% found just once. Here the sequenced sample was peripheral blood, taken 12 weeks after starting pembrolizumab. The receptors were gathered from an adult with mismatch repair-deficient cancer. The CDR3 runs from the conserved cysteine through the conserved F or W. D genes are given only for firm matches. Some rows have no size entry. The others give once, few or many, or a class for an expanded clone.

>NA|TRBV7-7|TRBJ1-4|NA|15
CASSPSQGFNEKLFF
TGTGCTAGCAGCCCCTCACAGGGATTTAATGAAAAACTGTTTTTT
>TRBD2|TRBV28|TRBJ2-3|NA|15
CASSTTSGRLDTQYF
TGTGCCAGCAGTACGACTAGCGGGAGGCTTGATACGCAGTATTTT
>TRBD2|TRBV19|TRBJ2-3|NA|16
CASSKTSVQTGDTQYF
TGTGCCAGTAGTAAAACTAGCGTCCAAACCGGGGATACGCAGTATTTT
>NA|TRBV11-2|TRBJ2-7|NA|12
CASSLADYEQYF
TGTGCCAGCAGCTTAGCCGACTACGAGCAGTACTTC
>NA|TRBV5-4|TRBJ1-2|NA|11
CASSYLTGYTF
TGTGCCAGCAGTTACCTTACAGGCTACACCTTC
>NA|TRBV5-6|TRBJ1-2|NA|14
CASSLGVDFYGYTF
TGTGCCAGCAGCTTGGGGGTCGACTTCTATGGCTACACCTTC
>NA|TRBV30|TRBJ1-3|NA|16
CAWSRGDSNSGNTIYF
TGTGCCTGGAGTAGGGGGGACTCAAACTCTGGAAACACCATATATTTT
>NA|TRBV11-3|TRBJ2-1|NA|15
CASSLEASSYNEQFF
TGTGCCAGCAGCTTAGAGGCGAGCTCCTACAATGAGCAGTTCTTC
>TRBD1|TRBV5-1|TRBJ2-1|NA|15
CASSSGQGGHNEQFF
TGCGCCAGCAGCTCTGGACAGGGAGGCCACAATGAGCAGTTCTTC
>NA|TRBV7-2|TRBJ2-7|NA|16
CASSYPWGEVGYEQYF
TGTGCCAGCAGCTATCCCTGGGGGGAGGTCGGGTACGAGCAGTACTTC
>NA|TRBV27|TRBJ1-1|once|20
CASSYNAGPGRGLLDTEAFF
TGTGCCAGCAGTTATAATGCCGGGCCGGGACGGGGTTTGTTGGACACTGAAGCTTTCTTT
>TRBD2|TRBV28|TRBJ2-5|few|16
CASSPRGSGGQETQYF
TGTGCCAGCAGTCCCCGGGGTAGCGGGGGCCAAGAGACCCAGTACTTC
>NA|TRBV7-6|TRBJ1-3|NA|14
CASSQTNSGNTIYF
TGTGCCAGCAGCCAAACAAACTCTGGAAACACCATATATTTT
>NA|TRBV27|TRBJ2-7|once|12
CASSSNSYEQYF
TGTGCCAGCAGTTCCAACAGCTACGAGCAGTACTTC
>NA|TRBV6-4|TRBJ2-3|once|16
CASSDGRGGNTDTQYF
TGTGCCAGCAGTGACGGCAGGGGGGGGAACACAGATACGCAGTATTTT
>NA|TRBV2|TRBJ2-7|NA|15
CASSPDRDQAYEQYF
TGTGCCAGCAGCCCGGACCGGGACCAAGCCTACGAGCAGTACTTC
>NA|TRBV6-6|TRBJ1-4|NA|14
CASSRQEGVEKLFF
TGTGCCAGCAGTCGACAGGAAGGAGTGGAAAAACTGTTTTTT
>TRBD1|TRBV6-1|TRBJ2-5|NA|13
CASTTGEWKTQYF
TGTGCCAGCACCACAGGGGAGTGGAAGACCCAGTACTTC
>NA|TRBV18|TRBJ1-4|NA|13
CASSPIRSEKLFF
TGTGCCAGCTCACCAATTCGAAGTGAAAAACTGTTTTTT
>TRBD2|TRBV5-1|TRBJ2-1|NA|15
CASSQVGGRANEQFF
TGCGCCAGCAGCCAGGTGGGCGGGAGGGCCAATGAGCAGTTCTTC
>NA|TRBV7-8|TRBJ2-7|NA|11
CASSFTYEQYF
TGTGCCAGCAGCTTCACATACGAGCAGTACTTC
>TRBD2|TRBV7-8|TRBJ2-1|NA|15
CASSLVGLAAGEQFF
TGTGCCAGCAGCTTAGTGGGACTAGCGGCAGGTGAGCAGTTCTTC
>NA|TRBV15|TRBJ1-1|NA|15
CATSRDRGLNTEAFF
TGTGCCACCAGCAGAGACCGTGGCTTGAACACTGAAGCTTTCTTT
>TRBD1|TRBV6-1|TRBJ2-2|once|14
CASPGQVNTGELFF
TGTGCCAGTCCGGGACAGGTGAACACCGGGGAGCTGTTTTTT
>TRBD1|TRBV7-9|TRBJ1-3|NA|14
CAVDRETSGNTIYF
TGTGCCGTTGACAGGGAGACCTCTGGAAACACCATATATTTT
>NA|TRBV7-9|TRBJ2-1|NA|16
CASSLGWQKFYNEQFF
TGTGCCAGCAGCTTAGGTTGGCAGAAGTTTTACAATGAGCAGTTCTTC
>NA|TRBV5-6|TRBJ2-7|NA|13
CASSLGSRDEQYF
TGTGCCAGCAGCTTGGGGTCCCGCGACGAGCAGTACTTC
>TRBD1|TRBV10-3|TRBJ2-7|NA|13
CAITGTENYEQYF
TGTGCCATCACCGGGACAGAAAACTACGAGCAGTACTTC
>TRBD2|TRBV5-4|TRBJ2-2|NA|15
CASRGLAGDTWELFF
TGTGCCAGCAGGGGCCTAGCGGGAGACACCTGGGAGCTGTTTTTT